A single sample is the source of the 27 T cell receptor beta chains below, sequenced in a study of blood T cell repertoires in COVID-19. The data were produced by immunoSEQ multiplex PCR, yet TCRdb's version contains in-frame clones alone and is incomplete. The sample shows around 700,000 clones, over 80% of them seen only once. Sequencing was done on a sample of peripheral blood. The receptors stem from a woman aged 18-30 years with acute or convalescent COVID-19.

The chain couples TRBV19 to TRBJ2-7; 7 bases are a match to TRBD2. J was trimmed by 2 bases and V by 3 bases; bases with no gene match: 4. Germline V gene data show CDR1 as LNHDA and CDR2 as SQIVND (reference sequence). This CDR3 region has 14 residues. Here the CDR3 reads CASSIWGGAYEQYF. The CDR3 coding sequence is TGTGCCAGTAGTATCTGGGGGGGAGCCTACGAGCAGTACTTC.

This clone was detected only a few times. J is TRBJ1-1 and V is TRBV15; the D is unclear. Trimming removed 4 bases at V and 1 base at J, with 7 bases between. The CDR3 sequence is 13 residues long. Germline V gene lookup returns CDR1 LNHNV and CDR2 YYDKDF (reference sequence). The chain's CDR3 is CATSIRQNTEAFF. CDR3 sequence (DNA): TGTGCCACCAGCATACGACAGAACACTGAAGCTTTCTTT.

The chain couples TRBV15 to TRBJ2-1; D unresolved. The CDR3 sequence is 15 residues long. Germline loops: CDR1 LNHNV, CDR2 YYDKDF (reference sequence). Trimming pared 0 bases from V and 0 bases from J, leaving 6 bases between. DNA of the CDR3: TGTGCCACCAGCAGAGATGCTAGCTCCTACAATGAGCAGTTCTTC. Translation gives CATSRDASSYNEQFF.

This clone was detected only once. The chain is built from TRBV7-2 and TRBJ2-7, with TRBD2 as a possible D gene (6 bases). Germline CDR1 is SGHTA and CDR2 is FQGNSA. V lost 1 base, J lost 5 bases, and 9 bases lay in between. This CDR3 has 13 residues. The CDR3 sequence is CASSLVTRDEQYF. The CDR3 DNA is TGTGCCAGCAGCTTAGTGACTAGAGACGAGCAGTACTTC.

The CDR3 DNA reads as TGTGCCACCAGCAGAGAACGGGGAGACTATGGCTACACCTTC. Translating gives CATSRERGDYGYTF. The V and J genes are TRBV15 and TRBJ1-2; D unclear. The CDR3 is 14 amino acids. Germline V gene sequence: CDR1 LNHNV, CDR2 YYDKDF (reference sequence). V lost 0 bases, J lost 3 bases, and 8 bases lay in between.

The gene calls are TRBV19 and TRBJ1-1; D remains unclear. V shed 2 bases and J shed 7 bases, with 26 bases lying between them. This CDR3 has 18 residues. Germline CDR1 reads LNHDA; CDR2 reads SQIVND (reference sequence). CDR3 sequence (DNA): TGTGCCAGTAGTATATCTTCTTCTGGCCCTAGCCGTCCGTATGAAGCTTTCTTT. Its protein is CASSISSSGPSRPYEAFF.

The gene calls are TRBV4-2 and TRBJ1-2, with a possible D match to TRBD1 (6 bases). The length of the CDR3 is 13 residues. V was pared by 5 bases and J by 6 bases, with 13 bases between. Germline V CDR1 and CDR2: LGHNA, YNFKEQ. CDR3 residues: CASSEGGYDGYTF. In DNA, the CDR3 is TGTGCCAGCAGCGAGGGGGGGTATGATGGCTACACCTTC.

The V and J genes are TRBV7-9 and TRBJ1-2, with 12 bases that match TRBD1. The germline V gene has CDR1 SEHNR and CDR2 FQNEAQ (reference sequence). The J segment lost 4 bases and the V segment lost 6 bases, leaving 3 bases of the junction unmatched. The length of the CDR3 is 14 residues. CDR3 in DNA: TGTGCCAGCAGAGGGACAGGGGGCCTCTATGGCTACACCTTC. Its protein product is CASRGTGGLYGYTF.

The chain uses TRBV6-2 or TRBV6-3 and TRBJ2-7; D remains unclear. Germline CDR1 and CDR2: MNHEY and SVGEGT. V was clipped by 3 bases and J by 0 bases, with 6 bases between them. The CDR3 has 13 amino acids. CDR3 sequence (DNA): TGTGCCAGCAGTTATGGGCTCTCCTACGAGCAGTACTTC. This codes for CASSYGLSYEQYF.

This clone was recorded many times. The CDR3 loop reads CASSLALRARAYTF. CDR3 DNA: TGTGCCAGCAGCTTGGCATTGAGGGCGCGGGCCTACACCTTC. The chain links TRBV5-6 to TRBJ1-2; no clear D gene. V shed 0 bases and J shed 10 bases, with 16 bases lying between them. The germline V gene encodes CDR1 SGHDT and CDR2 YYEEEE. The CDR3 is 14 residues long.

The chain is built from TRBV7-4 and TRBJ1-1, with D possibly matching TRBD1 (5 bases). The CDR3 is 15 amino acids. The V gene lost 1 base and the J gene lost 1 base, with 10 bases spanning the gap. Germline assignment: CDR1 SGHVT and CDR2 SQSDAQ. CDR3 sequence: CASSLELGQNTEAFF. CDR3 DNA sequence: TGTGCCAGCAGCTTAGAGTTGGGGCAGAACACTGAAGCTTTCTTT.

The chain carries TRBV19 and TRBJ1-5; D remains ambiguous. This CDR3 is 14 amino acids long. Per germline, CDR1 LNHDA and CDR2 SQIVND (reference sequence). The V end was cut by 5 bases, the J end by 6 bases, with 14 bases between. In DNA, the CDR3 is TGTGCCAGTAGTGCCCCAGGTCTTGGTCAGCCCCAGCATTTT. Translation gives CASSAPGLGQPQHF.

V is TRBV4-1 and J is TRBJ2-7; 7 bases match TRBD2. The CDR3 runs to 16 residues. Germline V lookup: CDR1 MGHRA, CDR2 YSYEKL. V was pared by 4 bases and J by 2 bases, with 11 bases of the junction left unmatched. DNA for the CDR3: TGCGCCAGCAGCCGCATAGCAGCGGGGTGGACCTACGAGCAGTACTTC. It translates to CASSRIAAGWTYEQYF.

This rearrangement joins TRBV7-2 to TRBJ1-5; weak D call: TRBD1 (5 bases). CDR3 length equals 15 residues. The V end was cut by 4 bases, the J end by 7 bases, with 17 bases between. The germline gives CDR1 SGHTA, CDR2 FQGNSA. The CDR3, as DNA: TGTGCCAGCAGCTCGCAGGGTAGCGGCGGCCAGCCCCAGCATTTT. Its protein is CASSSQGSGGQPQHF.

A word on this clone: Given a much more abundant clone one base away, this may be a read error. This CDR3 is also generated by other DNA sequences in the sample. This chain links TRBV5-6 with TRBJ2-7, with D hard to call. The V and J ends lost 3 bases and 1 base respectively, with 2 bases between them. Germline loops: CDR1 SGHDT, CDR2 YYEEEE. This CDR3 is 11 amino acids long. CDR3 bases: TGTGCCAGCAGCTCTTCCTACGAGCAGTACTTC. This codes for CASSSSYEQYF.

This clone was found once. The chain uses TRBV24-1 and TRBJ1-1, with TRBD1 matching 8 bases. The CDR3 is made up of 14 amino acids. Per the germline V gene, CDR1 is KGHDR and CDR2 is SFDVKD. V gave up 4 bases and J gave up 11 bases; unmatched junction bases: 11. As DNA, the CDR3 is TGTGCCACCAGTGACCCAGGACAGGGTGGAGTGGCTTTCTTT. Amino acid sequence: CATSDPGQGGVAFF.

J is TRBJ1-2 and V is TRBV28; 10 positions agree with TRBD1. The CDR3 extends over 14 amino acids. V was pared by 2 bases and J by 7 bases, with 4 bases of the junction left unmatched. The germline V gene encodes CDR1 MDHEN and CDR2 SYDVKM. This CDR3 reads CASSLGTGVIGYTF. Written as DNA, the CDR3 is TGTGCCAGCAGTTTAGGGACAGGGGTTATTGGCTACACCTTC.

The rearrangement links TRBV5-1 to TRBJ1-2, with D possibly TRBD1 on 5 matching bases. This CDR3 has 18 amino acids. Looked up from germline, CDR1 is SGHRS and CDR2 is YFSETQ. Trimming removed 0 bases from V and 0 bases from J, with 18 bases in between. In nucleotides, the CDR3 is TGCGCCAGCAGCTTGGGTCTAAGGGGCAGCCGGGCTAACTATGGCTACACCTTC. It encodes CASSLGLRGSRANYGYTF.

This sequence joins TRBV3-1 (or the pseudogene TRBV3-2) and TRBJ2-5, with 8 positions matching TRBD2. Germline CDR1 LGHDT, CDR2 YNNKEL (reference sequence). V trimming: 3 bases; J trimming: 2 bases; junction bases outside the gene matches: 14. CDR3 size: 18 residues. CDR3 sequence (DNA): TGTGCCAGCAGCCACTTCAACCCGACAAGCGGGGGACAAGAGACCCAGTACTTC. This gives the protein CASSHFNPTSGGQETQYF.

The chain is built from TRBV28 and TRBJ1-5; tentatively, D is TRBD1 (6 bases). Germline assignment: CDR1 MDHEN and CDR2 SYDVKM. Trimming removed 2 bases from V and 7 bases from J, with 15 bases in between. The CDR3 covers 15 residues. The CDR3 loop is CASSLEQGFNQPQHF. The CDR3 DNA reads TGTGCCAGCAGTTTAGAACAGGGATTTAACCAGCCCCAGCATTTT.

This chain joins TRBV29-1 and TRBJ1-3; no firm D call. V lost 7 bases and J 0 bases, leaving 10 bases between the germline ends. The CDR3 spans 13 residues. The germline V gene encodes CDR1 SQVTM and CDR2 ANQGSEA. The CDR3 DNA is TGCAGCGGGAGCCCGCGCTCTGGAAACACCATATATTTT. Its translation is CSGSPRSGNTIYF.

The V call is TRBV6-2 or TRBV6-3, the J call TRBJ1-4, with TRBD1 as a possible D gene (6 bases). Trimming cost V 0 bases and J 6 bases, with 11 bases left between them. Germline V gene data show CDR1 as MNHEY and CDR2 as SVGEGT. The CDR3 is made up of 15 amino acids. The CDR3 nucleotides are TGTGCCAGCAGTTACTCGGGGGGGCGCGATGAAAAACTGTTTTTT. Amino acid sequence: CASSYSGGRDEKLFF.

Worth noting for this clone: The sample contains more than one DNA sequence encoding this CDR3. The gene calls are TRBV9 and TRBJ2-7; D is perhaps TRBD2 (6 bases). V lost 0 bases and J lost 2, with 9 bases in between. The CDR3 covers 14 residues. Germline CDR1 SGDLS, CDR2 YYNGEE. CDR3 in amino acids: CASSVAGVTYEQYF. The CDR3 DNA reads as TGTGCCAGCAGCGTAGCGGGGGTGACCTACGAGCAGTACTTC.

This clone appeared a single time. The chain links TRBV4-1 to TRBJ1-1; perhaps TRBD1 as D (5 bases). Trimming took off 0 bases at V and 3 bases at J, with 14 bases between the two ends. Per the germline V gene, CDR1 is MGHRA and CDR2 is YSYEKL. CDR3 size: 16 residues. Here the CDR3 DNA reads TGCGCCAGCAGCCAAGATTGGGGGGTTGCGGACACTGAAGCTTTCTTT. Its protein is CASSQDWGVADTEAFF.

The rearrangement uses TRBV28 and TRBJ2-3; TRBD2 matches at 8 bases. CDR3 length: 15 residues. The junction had 8 bases not matched to a gene; V was cut back by 5 bases and J by 4 bases. Germline values: CDR1 MDHEN, CDR2 SYDVKM. The CDR3 DNA reads as TGTGCCAGCAGTCAGGGACTAGGTTTTCCAGATACGCAGTATTTT. This codes for CASSQGLGFPDTQYF.

This clone occurred once. The rearrangement uses TRBV13 and TRBJ1-5; D unresolved. The CDR3 is made up of 13 amino acids. Germline assignment: CDR1 PRHDT and CDR2 FYEKMQ (reference sequence). The V gene lost 5 bases and the J gene lost 7 bases, with 12 bases spanning the gap. CDR3 amino acids: CASSRGSGQPQHF. For the CDR3, the DNA is TGTGCCAGCAGCCGTGGGTCGGGGCAGCCCCAGCATTTT. The full variable domain, with the rest looked up from reference TRBV13 and TRBJ1-5, is AAGVIQSPRHLIKEKRETATLKCYPIPRHDTVYWYQQGPGQDPQFLISFYEKMQSDKGSIPDRFSAQQFSDYHSELNMSSLELGDSALYFCASSRGSGQPQHFGDGTRLSIL.

This chain connects TRBV11-2 to TRBJ1-2; D is ambiguous. The CDR3 totals 15 residues. The V end lost 4 bases, the J end lost 8 bases, and 20 bases lay between the germline ends. The V gene's germline CDR1 is SGHAT and CDR2 FQNNGV. The CDR3 loop reads CASSYRHGDREGYTF. Written as DNA, the CDR3 is TGTGCCAGCAGCTACCGCCATGGGGATAGGGAGGGCTACACCTTC.